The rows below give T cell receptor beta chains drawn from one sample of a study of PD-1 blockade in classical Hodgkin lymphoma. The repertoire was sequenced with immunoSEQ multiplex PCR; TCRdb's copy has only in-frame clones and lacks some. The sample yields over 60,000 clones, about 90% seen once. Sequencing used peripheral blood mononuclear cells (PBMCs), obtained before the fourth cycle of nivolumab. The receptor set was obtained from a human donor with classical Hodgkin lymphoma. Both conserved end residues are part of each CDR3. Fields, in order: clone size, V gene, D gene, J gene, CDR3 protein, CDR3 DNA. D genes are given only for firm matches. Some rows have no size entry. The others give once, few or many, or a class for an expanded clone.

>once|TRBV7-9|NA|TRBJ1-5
CASSQAEQPQHF
TGTGCCAGCAGCCAGGCTGAGCAGCCCCAGCATTTT
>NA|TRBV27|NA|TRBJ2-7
CASKGNYEQYF
TGTGCCAGCAAGGGAAACTACGAGCAGTACTTC
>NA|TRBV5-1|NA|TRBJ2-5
CASRYSEASWETQYF
TGCGCCAGCAGATACTCGGAAGCCTCTTGGGAGACCCAGTACTTC
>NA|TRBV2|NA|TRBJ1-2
CASSVTGSPGARGYTF
TGTGCCAGCAGTGTAACCGGATCACCAGGGGCACGGGGCTACACCTTC
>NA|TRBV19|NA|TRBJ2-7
CATSGVSYEQYF
TGTGCCACCTCCGGAGTATCCTACGAGCAGTACTTC
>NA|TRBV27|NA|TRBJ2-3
CASSRTVYTDTQYF
TGTGCCAGCAGTCGGACAGTATACACAGATACGCAGTATTTT
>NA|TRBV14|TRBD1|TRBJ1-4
CASSQLYDKGAQQEKLFF
TGTGCCAGCAGCCAACTATACGATAAGGGGGCGCAGCAGGAAAAACTGTTTTTT
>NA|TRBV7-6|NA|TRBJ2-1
CASSLALSSYNEQFF
TGTGCCAGCAGCTTGGCCTTAAGCTCCTACAATGAGCAGTTCTTC
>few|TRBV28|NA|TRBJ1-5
CASRPRGYSNQPQHF
TGTGCCAGCAGACCGAGGGGGTACAGCAATCAGCCCCAGCATTTT
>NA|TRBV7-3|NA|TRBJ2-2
CASSLRKAEGTGELFF
TGTGCCAGCAGCTTAAGGAAGGCTGAGGGGACCGGGGAGCTGTTTTTT
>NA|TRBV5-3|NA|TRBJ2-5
CASSTGTYEETQYF
TGTGCCAGCAGCACCGGGACCTACGAAGAGACCCAGTACTTC
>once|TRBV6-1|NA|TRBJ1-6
CAISLNRVKPLHF
TGTGCCATCAGTCTAAACAGGGTGAAGCCCCTCCACTTT
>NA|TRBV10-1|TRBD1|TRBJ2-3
CASSRDRVTDTQYF
TGCGCCAGCAGCCGGGACAGGGTGACAGATACGCAGTATTTT
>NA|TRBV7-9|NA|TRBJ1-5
CASSPRGVHQPQHF
TGTGCCAGCAGTCCGCGTGGGGTACATCAGCCCCAGCATTTT
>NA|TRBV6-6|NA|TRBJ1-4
CASTQQGYGEKLFF
TGTGCCAGCACCCAACAGGGTTATGGCGAAAAACTGTTTTTT
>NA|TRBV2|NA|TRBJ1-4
CASVIMGGREKLFF
TGTGCCAGCGTTATCATGGGTGGCCGTGAAAAACTGTTTTTT
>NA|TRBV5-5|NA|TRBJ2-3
CASSLVTDTQYF
TGTGCCAGCAGCTTGGTAACAGATACGCAGTATTTT
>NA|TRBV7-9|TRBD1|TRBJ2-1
CASSLARGGVYGEQFF
TGTGCCAGCAGCTTAGCGCGAGGGGGCGTGTACGGTGAGCAGTTCTTC
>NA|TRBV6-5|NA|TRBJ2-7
CASSYSTDTYEQYF
TGTGCCAGCAGTTACTCGACAGATACCTACGAGCAGTACTTC
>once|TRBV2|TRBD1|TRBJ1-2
CASRETGQGGYGYTF
TGTGCCAGCAGAGAAACGGGACAGGGGGGCTATGGCTACACCTTC
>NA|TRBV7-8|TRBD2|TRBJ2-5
CASSLRLAGGRETQYF
TGTGCCAGCAGCTTACGCCTAGCGGGGGGGCGGGAGACCCAGTACTTC
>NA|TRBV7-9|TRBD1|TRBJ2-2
CASSSRQTGSGTGELFF
TGTGCCAGCAGCTCACGACAGACAGGGTCGGGCACCGGGGAGCTGTTTTTT
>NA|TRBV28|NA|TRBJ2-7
CASSFPEVGEQYF
TGTGCCAGCAGTTTCCCGGAGGTTGGCGAGCAGTACTTC
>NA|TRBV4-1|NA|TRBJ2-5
CASSSLVRETQYF
TGCGCCAGCAGCTCCTTAGTCAGGGAGACCCAGTACTTC
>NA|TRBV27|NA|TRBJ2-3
CASSLYPLALDTQYF
TGTGCCAGCAGTTTATACCCACTAGCTCTGGATACGCAGTATTTT
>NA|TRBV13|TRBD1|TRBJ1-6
CASSRLLDRNNSPLHF
TGTGCCAGCAGCCGACTTCTGGACAGGAATAATTCACCCCTCCACTTT
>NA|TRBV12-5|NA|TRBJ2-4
CASGLVEGAQYF
TGTGCTAGTGGTTTGGTCGAGGGTGCTCAGTACTTC
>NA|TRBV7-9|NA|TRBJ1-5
CASQPPGARNQPQHF
TGTGCCAGCCAACCCCCTGGGGCAAGAAATCAGCCCCAGCATTTT
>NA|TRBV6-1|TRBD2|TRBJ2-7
CASSEGLAGAPYEQYF
TGTGCCAGCAGTGAAGGCCTAGCGGGGGCACCCTACGAGCAGTACTTC
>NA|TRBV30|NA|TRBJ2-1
CAWTGAGPVTYNEQFF
TGTGCCTGGACGGGAGCCGGGCCCGTCACCTACAATGAGCAGTTCTTC
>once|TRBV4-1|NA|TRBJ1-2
CASSAYRSQKRGANYGYTF
TGCGCCAGCAGCGCTTACAGATCGCAGAAGAGGGGTGCTAACTATGGCTACACCTTC
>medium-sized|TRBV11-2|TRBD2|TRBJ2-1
CASITVAGGSYNEQFF
TGTGCCAGCATCACCGTAGCGGGGGGGTCCTACAATGAGCAGTTCTTC
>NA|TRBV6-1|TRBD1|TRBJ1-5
CASSGSGGLSNQPQHF
TGTGCCAGCAGTGGATCAGGGGGTCTAAGCAATCAGCCCCAGCATTTT
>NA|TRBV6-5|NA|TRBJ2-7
CASGPALSGEQYF
TGTGCCAGCGGCCCGGCCTTAAGTGGCGAGCAGTACTTC
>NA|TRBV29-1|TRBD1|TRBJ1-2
CSVVGGTGIGYTF
TGCAGCGTTGTAGGTGGGACAGGGATCGGCTACACCTTC
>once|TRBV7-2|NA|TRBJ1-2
CASSWKGVNYGYTF
TGTGCCAGCAGCTGGAAGGGGGTAAACTATGGCTACACCTTC
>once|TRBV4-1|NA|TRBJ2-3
CASSLELAVTDTQYF
TGCGCCAGCAGCCTCGAGTTAGCGGTCACAGATACGCAGTATTTT
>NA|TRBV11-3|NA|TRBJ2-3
CASSDWDGTQYF
TGTGCCAGCAGCGATTGGGACGGAACGCAGTATTTT
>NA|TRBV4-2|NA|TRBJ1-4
CASSQDFKEKLFF
TGTGCCAGCAGCCAAGATTTTAAGGAAAAACTGTTTTTT
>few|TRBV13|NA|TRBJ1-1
CATVTGDNTEAFF
TGTGCCACCGTAACCGGGGACAACACTGAAGCTTTCTTT
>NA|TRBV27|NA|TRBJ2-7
CASSLSGDTRGSSYEQYF
TGTGCCAGCAGTTTATCGGGAGATACACGGGGGAGCTCCTACGAGCAGTACTTC
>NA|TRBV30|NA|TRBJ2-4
CASSRAREIIQYF
TGTGCCTCCTCTCGGGCCAGGGAGATCATTCAGTACTTC
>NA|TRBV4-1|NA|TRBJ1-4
CASRESGGEKLFF
TGCGCCAGCAGGGAATCCGGAGGTGAAAAACTGTTTTTT
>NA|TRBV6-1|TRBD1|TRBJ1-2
CASTPRQGRGYTF
TGTGCCAGCACCCCGAGACAGGGGCGAGGCTACACCTTC
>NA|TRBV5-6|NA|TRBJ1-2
CASSFRRTDPNYGYTF
TGTGCCAGCAGCTTTAGACGGACAGACCCGAACTATGGCTACACCTTC
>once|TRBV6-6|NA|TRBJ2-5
CASRGRQETQYF
TGTGCCAGCAGGGGGCGCCAAGAGACCCAGTACTTC
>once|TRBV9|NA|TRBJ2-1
CASSERGSSYNEQFF
TGTGCCAGCAGCGAGAGGGGGAGCTCCTACAATGAGCAGTTCTTC
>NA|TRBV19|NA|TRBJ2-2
CASSEASYTGELFF
TGTGCCAGTAGTGAGGCATCCTACACCGGGGAGCTGTTTTTT
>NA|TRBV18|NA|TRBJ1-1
CASSPFRGNTEAFF
TGTGCCAGCTCACCCTTCAGGGGGAACACTGAAGCTTTCTTT